This T cell receptor beta chain was retrieved from a study of cytomegalovirus exposure and HLA in healthy donors. CDR1 and CDR2 (germline): GTSNPN, SVGIG (reference sequence). V lost 2 bases and J lost 5; bases outside the gene matches: 6. CDR3 length: 14 amino acids. Study-level findings and limits: Analysis performed later showed TCR beta chains linked to HLA being more clonally expanded than equally common others. Sequencing had likely introduced a cluster of highly shared sequence variants as an artifact.

In the PCR, 60 Vbeta and 13 Jbeta primers were used. Data came from immunoSEQ multiplex PCR; TCRdb stores just in-frame clones and leaves some out. The sample carries about 160,000 clones, about 85% recorded once. Points on this clone: Its target is not known.

This TCR came from a male donor in good health and CMV-seropositive. The chain couples TRBV30 to TRBJ2-3; TRBD2 matches 8 bases. Sequencing was done on a sample of PBMCs. CDR3 sequence: CAWSRAGVGDTQYF. The CDR3 DNA sequence: TGTGCCTGGAGTAGAGCGGGAGTGGGAGATACGCAGTATTTT.